This T cell receptor beta chain was sequenced during a study of blood T cell repertoires in COVID-19. CDR3 length: 15 amino acids. Trimming left V 0 bases short and J 8 bases short, with 15 bases between. From germline, CDR1 is SGHAT and CDR2 FQNNGV. Source study methods: Amplifying reference gene primers gave estimates of nucleated cell counts. Data came from immunoSEQ multiplex PCR; TCRdb stores just in-frame clones and leaves some out. V and J calls and clone size come straight from that table; D and trimming were deduced from the DNA. Of about 78,000 clones listed, 90% were seen once; the top ten hold around 4.7%.

The chain has TRBV11-2 and TRBJ2-3; weak D call: TRBD2 (7 bases). This clonotype was obtained from an elderly woman with active or convalescent COVID-19. Sequenced: peripheral blood. CDR3: CASSLDLGGALTQYF. The CDR3 DNA reads as TGTGCCAGCAGCTTAGATCTTGGGGGGGCACTTACGCAGTATTTT.